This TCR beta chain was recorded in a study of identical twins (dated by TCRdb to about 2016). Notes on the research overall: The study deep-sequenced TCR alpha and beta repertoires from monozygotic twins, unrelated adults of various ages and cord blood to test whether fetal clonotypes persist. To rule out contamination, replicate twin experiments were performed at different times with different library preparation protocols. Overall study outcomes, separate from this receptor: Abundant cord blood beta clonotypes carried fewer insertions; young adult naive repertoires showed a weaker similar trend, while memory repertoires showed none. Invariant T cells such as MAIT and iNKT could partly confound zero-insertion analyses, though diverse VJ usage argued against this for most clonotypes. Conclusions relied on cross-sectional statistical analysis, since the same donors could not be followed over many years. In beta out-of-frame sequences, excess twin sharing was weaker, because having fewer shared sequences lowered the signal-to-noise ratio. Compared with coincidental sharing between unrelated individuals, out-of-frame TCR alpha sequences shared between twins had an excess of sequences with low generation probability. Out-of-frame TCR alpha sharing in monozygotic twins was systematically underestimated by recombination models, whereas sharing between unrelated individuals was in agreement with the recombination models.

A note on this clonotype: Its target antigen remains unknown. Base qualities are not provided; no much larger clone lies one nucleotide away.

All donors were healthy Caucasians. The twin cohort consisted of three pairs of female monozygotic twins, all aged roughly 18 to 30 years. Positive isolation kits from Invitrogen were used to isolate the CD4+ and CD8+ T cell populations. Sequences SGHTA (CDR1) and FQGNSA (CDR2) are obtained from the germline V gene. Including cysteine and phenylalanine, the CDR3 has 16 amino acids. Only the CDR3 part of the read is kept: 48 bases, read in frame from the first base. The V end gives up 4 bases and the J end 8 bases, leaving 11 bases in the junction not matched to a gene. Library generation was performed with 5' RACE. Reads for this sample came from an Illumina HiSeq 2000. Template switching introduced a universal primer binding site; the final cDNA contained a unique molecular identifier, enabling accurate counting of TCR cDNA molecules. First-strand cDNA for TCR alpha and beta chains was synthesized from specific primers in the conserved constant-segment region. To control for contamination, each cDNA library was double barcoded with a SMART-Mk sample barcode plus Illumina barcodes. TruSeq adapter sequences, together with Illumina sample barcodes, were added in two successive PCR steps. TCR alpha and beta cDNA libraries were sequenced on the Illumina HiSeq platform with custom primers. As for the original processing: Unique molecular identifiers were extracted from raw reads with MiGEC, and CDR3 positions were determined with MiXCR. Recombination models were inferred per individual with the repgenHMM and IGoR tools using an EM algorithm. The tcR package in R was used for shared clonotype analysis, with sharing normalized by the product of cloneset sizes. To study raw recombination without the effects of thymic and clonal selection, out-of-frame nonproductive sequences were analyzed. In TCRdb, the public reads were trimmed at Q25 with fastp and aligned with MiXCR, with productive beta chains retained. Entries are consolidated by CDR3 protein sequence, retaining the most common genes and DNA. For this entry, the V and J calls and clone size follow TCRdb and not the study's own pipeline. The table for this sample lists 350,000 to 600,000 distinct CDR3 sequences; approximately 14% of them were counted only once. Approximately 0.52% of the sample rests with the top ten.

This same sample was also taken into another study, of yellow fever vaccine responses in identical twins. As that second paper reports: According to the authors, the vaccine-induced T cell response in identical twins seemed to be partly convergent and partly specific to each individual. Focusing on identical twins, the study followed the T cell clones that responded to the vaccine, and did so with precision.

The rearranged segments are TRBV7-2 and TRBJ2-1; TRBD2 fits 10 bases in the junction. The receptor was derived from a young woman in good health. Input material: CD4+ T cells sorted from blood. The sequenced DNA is TGTGCCAGCAGCTCGCAAGCGGGGGGGCTTAATTATGAGCAGTTCTTC. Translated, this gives CASSSQAGGLNYEQFF.